This T cell receptor beta chain emerged from a study of regulatory T cells in long-lasting Graves disease. Study results and limitations: Lower TCR diversity characterized persistent Graves' patients relative to newly diagnosed patients.

Germline assignment: CDR1 MNHEY and CDR2 SVGAGI. This CDR3 is built from 15 residues. After removal of 4 bases from V and 2 bases from J, the junction contained 6 bases not matched to a gene. The time point was: newly diagnosed GD, antithyroid drugs for less than 3 months. Construction of the TCR library relied on RNA isolated from PBMCs. This clonotype occurred many times. The antigen is undetermined. Library construction for TCR beta used iRepertoire HTBI primers and Arm-PCR of CDR3 regions. As processed by the authors: Segment identification across samples yielded 50 to 80 TRBV and 14 to 15 TRBJ segments. Each CDR3 protein gets one entry after TCRdb re-called the multiplex PCR reads with MiXCR. The V and J calls here are based on TCRdb, not the publication. The sample yields hundreds of thousands of distinct CDR3 sequences, roughly a sixth seen once. These data also featured in a second study, about T cells in Graves' hyperthyroidism and ophthalmopathy. That report adds: Graves' hyperthyroidism was deemed stable given no ophthalmopathy progression within 18 months. Initially, a first-round RT-PCR of the TCR CDR3 employed the HTBI primer set.

The chain employs TRBV6-5 and TRBJ2-3; 7 bases are shared with TRBD1. Sequencing used peripheral blood mononuclear cells (PBMCs), obtained at new diagnosis, from a patient treated with antithyroid drugs. This sequence originates from a man aged 40-49 years with Graves disease. CDR3 residues: CASSSGQTNTDTQYF. The CDR3 DNA reads TGTGCCAGCAGTTCGGGACAGACCAACACAGATACGCAGTATTTT.